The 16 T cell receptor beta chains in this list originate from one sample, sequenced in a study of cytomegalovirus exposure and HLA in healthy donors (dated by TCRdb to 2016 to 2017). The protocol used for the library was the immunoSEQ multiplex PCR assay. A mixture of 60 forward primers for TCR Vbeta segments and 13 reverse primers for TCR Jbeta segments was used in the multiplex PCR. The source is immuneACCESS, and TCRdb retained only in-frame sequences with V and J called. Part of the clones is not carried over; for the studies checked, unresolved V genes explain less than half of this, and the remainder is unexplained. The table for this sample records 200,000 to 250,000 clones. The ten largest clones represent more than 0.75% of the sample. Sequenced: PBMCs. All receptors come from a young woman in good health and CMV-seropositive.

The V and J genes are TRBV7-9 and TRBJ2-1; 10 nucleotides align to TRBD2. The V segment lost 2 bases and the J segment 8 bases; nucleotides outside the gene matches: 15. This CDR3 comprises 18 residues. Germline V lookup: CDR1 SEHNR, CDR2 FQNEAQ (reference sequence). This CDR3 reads CASSLHLGLAGEVDEQFF. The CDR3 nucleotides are TGTGCCAGCAGCTTACACCTCGGGCTAGCGGGAGAGGTAGATGAGCAGTTCTTC.

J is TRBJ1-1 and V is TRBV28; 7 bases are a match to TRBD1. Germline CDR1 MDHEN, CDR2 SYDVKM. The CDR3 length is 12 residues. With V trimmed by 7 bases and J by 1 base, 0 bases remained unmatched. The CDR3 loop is CASTGGNTEAFF. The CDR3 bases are TGTGCCAGCACAGGGGGGAACACTGAAGCTTTCTTT.

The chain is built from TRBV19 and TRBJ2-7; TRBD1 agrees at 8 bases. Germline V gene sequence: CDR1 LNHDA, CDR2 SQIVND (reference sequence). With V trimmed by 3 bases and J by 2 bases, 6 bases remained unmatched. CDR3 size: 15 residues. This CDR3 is CASSIITGGTYEQYF. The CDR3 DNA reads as TGTGCCAGTAGTATTATCACAGGGGGAACCTACGAGCAGTACTTC.

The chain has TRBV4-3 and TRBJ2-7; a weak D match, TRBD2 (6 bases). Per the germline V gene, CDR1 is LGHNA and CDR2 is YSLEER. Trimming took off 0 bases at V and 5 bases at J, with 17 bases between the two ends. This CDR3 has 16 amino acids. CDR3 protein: CASSQDYRTRENEQYF. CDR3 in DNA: TGCGCCAGCAGCCAAGATTACCGGACTCGGGAGAACGAGCAGTACTTC.

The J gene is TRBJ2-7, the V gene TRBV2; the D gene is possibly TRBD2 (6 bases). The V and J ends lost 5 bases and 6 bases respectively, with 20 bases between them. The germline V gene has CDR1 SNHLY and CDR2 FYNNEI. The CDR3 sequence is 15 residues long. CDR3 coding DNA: TGTGCCAGCAGTAGTGGAGGGGTAGGGCCCCGCGAGCAGTACTTC. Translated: CASSSGGVGPREQYF.

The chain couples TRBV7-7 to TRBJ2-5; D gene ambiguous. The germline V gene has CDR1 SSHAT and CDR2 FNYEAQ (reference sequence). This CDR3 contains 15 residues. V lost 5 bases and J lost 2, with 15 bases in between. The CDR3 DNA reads TGTGCCAGCAGCCAGTCGGCGGCCCTTCAAGAGACCCAGTACTTC. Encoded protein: CASSQSAALQETQYF.

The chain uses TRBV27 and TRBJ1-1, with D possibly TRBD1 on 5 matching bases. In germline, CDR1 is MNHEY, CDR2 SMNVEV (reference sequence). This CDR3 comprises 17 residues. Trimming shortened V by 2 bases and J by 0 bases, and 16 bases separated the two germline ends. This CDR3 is CASSLAGGERVNTEAFF. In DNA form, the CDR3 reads TGTGCCAGCAGTTTAGCAGGAGGGGAAAGGGTGAACACTGAAGCTTTCTTT.

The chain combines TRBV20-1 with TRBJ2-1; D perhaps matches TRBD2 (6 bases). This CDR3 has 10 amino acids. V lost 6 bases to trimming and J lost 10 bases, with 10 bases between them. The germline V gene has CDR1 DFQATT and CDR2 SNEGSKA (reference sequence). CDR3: CSAVGLEQFF. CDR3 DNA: TGCAGTGCCGTCGGACTAGAGCAGTTCTTC.

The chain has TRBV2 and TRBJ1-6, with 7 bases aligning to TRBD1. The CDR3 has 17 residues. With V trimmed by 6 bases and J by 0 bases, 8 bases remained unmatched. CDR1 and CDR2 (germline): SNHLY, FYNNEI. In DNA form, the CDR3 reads TGTGCCAGCAGGGGGCTGACAGGGAGCTCCTATAATTCACCCCTCCACTTT. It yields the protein CASRGLTGSSYNSPLHF. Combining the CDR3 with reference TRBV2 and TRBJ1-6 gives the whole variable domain EPEVTQTPSHQVTQMGQEVILRCVPISNHLYFYWYRQILGQKVEFLVSFYNNEISEKSEIFDDQFSVERPDGSNFTLKIRSTKLEDSAMYFCASRGLTGSSYNSPLHFGNGTRLTVT.

CDR3 protein: CASSLQLVRDDEQYF. The CDR3 DNA follows: TGTGCCAGCAGCTTGCAACTAGTCCGCGACGACGAGCAGTACTTC. The chain is built from TRBV5-4 and TRBJ2-7; a possible D gene is TRBD2 (5 bases). The germline V gene has CDR1 SGHNT and CDR2 YYREEE (reference sequence). The CDR3 covers 15 residues. The germline V and J ends were trimmed by 1 base and 5 bases, with 16 bases remaining between them.

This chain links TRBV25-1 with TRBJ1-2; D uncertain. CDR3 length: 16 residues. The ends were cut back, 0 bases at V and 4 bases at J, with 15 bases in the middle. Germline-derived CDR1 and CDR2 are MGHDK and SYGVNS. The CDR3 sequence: CASSEYGQDLLYGYTF. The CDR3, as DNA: TGTGCCAGCAGTGAATATGGGCAGGATTTACTCTATGGCTACACCTTC.

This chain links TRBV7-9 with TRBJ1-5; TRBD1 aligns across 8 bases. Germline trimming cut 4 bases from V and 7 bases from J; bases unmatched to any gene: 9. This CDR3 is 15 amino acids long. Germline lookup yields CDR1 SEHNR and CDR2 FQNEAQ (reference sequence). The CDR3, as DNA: TGTGCCAGCAGCTCTAGCGAGACAGGGGTCCAGCCCCAGCATTTT. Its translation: CASSSSETGVQPQHF.

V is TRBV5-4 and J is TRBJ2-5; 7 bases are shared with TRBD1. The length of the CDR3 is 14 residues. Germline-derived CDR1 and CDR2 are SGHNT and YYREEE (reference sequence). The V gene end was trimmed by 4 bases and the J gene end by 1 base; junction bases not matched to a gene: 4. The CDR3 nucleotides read TGTGCCAGCAGCCAAGGGGACAGCCAAGAGACCCAGTACTTC. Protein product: CASSQGDSQETQYF.

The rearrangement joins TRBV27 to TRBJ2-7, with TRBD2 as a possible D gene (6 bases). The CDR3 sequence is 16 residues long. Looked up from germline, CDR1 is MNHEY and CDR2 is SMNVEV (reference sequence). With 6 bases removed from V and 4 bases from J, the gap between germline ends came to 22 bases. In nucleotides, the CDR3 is TGTGCCAGCAGCCCTGGGCGGTCTAGGGCGGGGTACGAGCAGTACTTC. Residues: CASSPGRSRAGYEQYF.

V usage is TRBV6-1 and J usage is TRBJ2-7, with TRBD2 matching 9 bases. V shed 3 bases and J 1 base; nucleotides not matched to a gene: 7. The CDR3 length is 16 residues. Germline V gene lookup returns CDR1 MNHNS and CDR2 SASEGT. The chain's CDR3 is CASSDGASGISYEQYF. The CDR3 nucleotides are TGTGCCAGCAGTGACGGGGCTAGCGGGATATCCTACGAGCAGTACTTC.

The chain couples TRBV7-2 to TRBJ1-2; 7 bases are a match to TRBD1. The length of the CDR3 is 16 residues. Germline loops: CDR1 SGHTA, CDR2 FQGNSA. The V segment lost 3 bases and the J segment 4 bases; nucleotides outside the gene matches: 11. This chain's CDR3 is CASSFIRGLRVYGYTF. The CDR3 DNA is TGTGCCAGCAGCTTCATTAGGGGGCTTAGGGTCTATGGCTACACCTTC.